These 23 T cell receptor beta chains were sequenced from one sample in a study of T cells in tumors after PD-1 blockade (dated by TCRdb to the late 2010s). The time point label here, explained by the study, means: after anti-PD-1 therapy. To prepare the library, the immunoSEQ multiplex PCR assay was applied. This is the immuneACCESS table as TCRdb keeps it, with only in-frame sequences that have V and J called. A part of the clones is gone; compared with another copy, unresolved V genes explain less than half, and the rest is unexplained. A total of about 25,000 clones appear in this sample, roughly 80% of them only once. The top ten constitute less than 15% of the sample. Sequencing was performed on PBMCs, taken after anti-PD-1 treatment. These receptors were obtained from a human donor with basal cell carcinoma.

The gene calls are TRBV7-2 and TRBJ2-1; 9 positions match TRBD1. V trimming: 4 bases; J trimming: 10 bases; junction bases outside the gene matches: 5. The CDR3 loop spans 13 amino acids. Germline CDR1 reads SGHTA; CDR2 reads FQGNSA. CDR3 protein: CASSSDRGEEQFF. The CDR3 DNA reads as TGTGCCAGCAGCTCGGACAGGGGCGAGGAGCAGTTCTTC.

V and J are TRBV5-6 and TRBJ2-7; D is perhaps TRBD1 or TRBD2 (5 bases each). Germline loops: CDR1 SGHDT, CDR2 YYEEEE. V was pared by 0 bases and J by 6 bases, with 13 bases between. The CDR3 is 14 residues long. Written as DNA, the CDR3 is TGTGCCAGCAGCTTGGAGGGACCCGAGGGCGAGCAGTACTTC. Translating gives CASSLEGPEGEQYF.

The sample holds a few counts of this clone. V gene TRBV20-1 combines with J gene TRBJ2-3; 10 nucleotides agree with TRBD2. The CDR3 is 19 residues long. V was clipped by 3 bases and J by 3 bases; unmatched bases: 18. Germline V gene data show CDR1 as DFQATT and CDR2 as SNEGSKA (reference sequence). The CDR3 here is CSASPPGLASGGGTDTQYF. In DNA, the CDR3 is TGCAGTGCTAGTCCGCCCGGCTTAGCTAGCGGGGGCGGGACAGATACGCAGTATTTT.

The chain is built from TRBV6-1 and TRBJ1-6; unclear D gene. The germline V gene encodes CDR1 MNHNS and CDR2 SASEGT. The V gene lost 3 bases and the J gene lost 7 bases, with 13 bases spanning the gap. The CDR3 totals 15 residues. In nucleotides, the CDR3 is TGTGCCAGCAGTGATCGTGCCGGAAAAAATTCACCCCTCCACTTT. This encodes CASSDRAGKNSPLHF.

This clone occurred once. The chain combines TRBV6-5 with TRBJ1-5; D is ambiguous. The V end lost 4 bases, the J end lost 4 bases, and 11 bases lay between the germline ends. Germline V gene data show CDR1 as MNHEY and CDR2 as SVGAGI. This CDR3 is built from 14 residues. CDR3 sequence reads: CASSSPGVNQPQHF. CDR3 sequence (DNA): TGTGCCAGCAGTTCCCCGGGAGTAAATCAGCCCCAGCATTTT.

The J gene is TRBJ2-4, the V gene TRBV10-1, with 10 bases identical to TRBD1. V lost 8 bases, J lost 8 bases, and 12 bases stayed unmatched. The CDR3 sequence is 15 residues long. CDR1 WNHNN and CDR2 SYGVQD come from the germline V gene (reference sequence). The DNA for the CDR3 is TGCGCCAGCTCTTCCGGACAGGGGGAAGTAGACATTCAGTACTTC. Its translation is CASSSGQGEVDIQYF.

The chain combines TRBV3-1 (or the pseudogene TRBV3-2) with TRBJ2-3, with D hard to call. Trimming cost V 3 bases and J 6 bases, with 4 bases left between them. The CDR3 has 11 residues. The germline V gene encodes CDR1 LGHDT and CDR2 YNNKEL (reference sequence). The CDR3 is CASSQYDTQYF. CDR3 DNA: TGTGCCAGCAGCCAGTATGATACGCAGTATTTT.

With regard to this clone: A read error may account for a junction end that differs from germline. This rearrangement joins TRBV29-1 to TRBJ2-1; 7 nucleotides align to TRBD2. The CDR3 spans 14 residues. CDR1 SQVTM and CDR2 ANQGSEA come from the germline V gene. The CDR3 region is CSVDESGAYNEQLF. For the CDR3, the DNA is TGCAGCGTTGATGAGAGCGGGGCCTACAATGAGCAGCTCTTC.

This rearrangement joins TRBV2 to TRBJ2-7; D is unclear. The CDR3 runs to 12 residues. V shed 6 bases and J shed 8 bases, with 14 bases lying between them. Germline CDR1 SNHLY, CDR2 FYNNEI. CDR3 sequence (DNA): TGTGCCAGCAGGGCTTCCCGCTCCAAGCAGTACTTC. Amino acids: CASRASRSKQYF.

This clone was detected a few times. This sequence joins TRBV7-6 and TRBJ1-5; TRBD1 agrees at 8 bases. The CDR3 is 14 amino acids. CDR1 and CDR2 (germline): SGHVS, FNYEAQ. V was pared by 2 bases and J by 7 bases, with 4 bases of the junction left unmatched. The CDR3 reads CASSLQGAGQPQHF. The CDR3 nucleotides are TGTGCCAGCAGCTTACAGGGGGCTGGGCAGCCCCAGCATTTT.

V and J are TRBV6-2 or TRBV6-3 and TRBJ2-3; TRBD2 matches at 11 bases. V shed 5 bases, J shed 0 bases, and the junction held 4 bases outside the gene matches. CDR3 length: 16 residues. From germline, CDR1 is MNHEY and CDR2 SVGEGT. CDR3 DNA sequence: TGTGCCAGCAGTCTTTTAGCGGGGGGGAGCACAGATACGCAGTATTTT. This sequence encodes CASSLLAGGSTDTQYF.

The chain uses TRBV19 and TRBJ1-5, with 7 bases aligning to TRBD1. Trimming took 5 bases from V and 6 from J; bases not matched to a gene: 4. Germline values: CDR1 LNHDA, CDR2 SQIVND (reference sequence). The CDR3 covers 13 residues. CDR3 sequence reads: CASSENRGQPQHF. The CDR3 DNA sequence: TGTGCCAGTAGTGAAAACAGGGGTCAGCCCCAGCATTTT.

The chain links TRBV19 to TRBJ1-5; TRBD1 agrees at 8 bases. Trimming cost V 3 bases and J 7 bases; bases outside gene matches: 11. The CDR3 extends over 16 amino acids. The germline V gene encodes CDR1 LNHDA and CDR2 SQIVND (reference sequence). CDR3 coding DNA: TGTGCCAGTAGTATGGTCCCACAGGGGGTTGGACAGCCCCAGCATTTT. Translated, it gives CASSMVPQGVGQPQHF.

This rearrangement joins TRBV3-1 (or the pseudogene TRBV3-2) to TRBJ2-5; D remains ambiguous. In germline, CDR1 is LGHDT, CDR2 YNNKEL (reference sequence). V lost 0 bases and J 5 bases, leaving 19 bases between the germline ends. This CDR3 has 17 residues. The CDR3 sequence is CASSQDRAGFSRETQYF. Written as DNA, the CDR3 is TGTGCCAGCAGCCAAGATAGGGCCGGATTTAGCCGGGAGACCCAGTACTTC.

The rearrangement uses TRBV7-2 and TRBJ2-7; tentatively, D is TRBD2 (6 bases). Trimming took 5 bases from V and 0 from J, leaving 14 bases between them. The CDR3 sequence is 15 residues long. Looked up from germline, CDR1 is SGHTA and CDR2 is FQGNSA. CDR3 protein: CASSPLWRDSYEQYF. The CDR3 DNA follows: TGTGCCAGCAGCCCCCTTTGGCGGGACTCCTACGAGCAGTACTTC. The full variable domain, completed using reference TRBV7-2 and TRBJ2-7, is GAGVSQSPSNKVTEKGKDVELRCDPISGHTALYWYRQSLGQGLEFLIYFQGNSAPDKSGLPSDRFSAERTGGSVSTLTIQRTQQEDSAVYLCASSPLWRDSYEQYFGPGTRLTVT.

This clone was found a few times. This chain uses TRBV14 with TRBJ2-7; D may match TRBD1 or TRBD2 (5 bases each). Trimming took off 3 bases at V and 3 bases at J, with 15 bases between the two ends. CDR3 size: 15 residues. Germline values: CDR1 SGHDN, CDR2 FVKESK. The CDR3 sequence is CASSQATGTGYEQYF. DNA of the CDR3: TGTGCCAGCAGCCAGGCTACCGGGACGGGCTACGAGCAGTACTTC.

J is TRBJ2-3 and V is TRBV9; D not resolved. The CDR3 sequence is 15 residues long. CDR1 is SGDLS and CDR2 is YYNGEE in the germline V gene. V lost 0 bases to trimming and J lost 2 bases, with 10 bases between them. CDR3 in amino acids: CASSVVGTHTDTQYF. The CDR3, as DNA: TGTGCCAGCAGCGTAGTAGGTACTCACACAGATACGCAGTATTTT.

The J gene is TRBJ1-1, the V gene TRBV5-4; 7 positions match TRBD1. The germline CDR1 and CDR2 sequences are SGHNT and YYREEE (reference sequence). The CDR3 runs to 15 residues. V shed 4 bases, J shed 1 base, and the junction held 7 bases outside the gene matches. The chain's CDR3 is CASSPAKGANTEAFF. The CDR3 DNA reads TGTGCCAGCAGCCCCGCAAAGGGGGCGAACACTGAAGCTTTCTTT.

The chain combines TRBV15 with TRBJ2-5, with D unclear. The V gene's germline CDR1 is LNHNV and CDR2 YYDKDF (reference sequence). The CDR3 length is 16 residues. V gave up 1 base and J gave up 3 bases, with 15 bases separating them. CDR3 protein: CATSRVDHRTEETQYF. CDR3 bases: TGTGCCACCAGCAGAGTTGACCACCGGACGGAAGAGACCCAGTACTTC.

The table lists this clone with a few counts. V usage is TRBV6-5 and J usage is TRBJ1-6, with D unclear. The CDR3 extends over 12 amino acids. Germline CDR1 and CDR2: MNHEY and SVGAGI. V was pared by 7 bases and J by 6 bases, with 7 bases between. The CDR3 region is CASTTFNSPLHF. CDR3 DNA: TGTGCCAGCACCACGTTTAATTCACCCCTCCACTTT.

The V gene is TRBV27, the J gene TRBJ1-4; TRBD1 aligns across 9 bases. The V gene end was trimmed by 5 bases and the J gene end by 6 bases; junction bases not matched to a gene: 13. CDR1 MNHEY and CDR2 SMNVEV come from the germline V gene (reference sequence). The CDR3 totals 17 residues. The CDR3, as DNA: TGTGCCAGCAGTCGGGGGCGTCTGGGACAGGGAGATGAAAAACTGTTTTTT. This encodes CASSRGRLGQGDEKLFF.

This chain uses TRBV6-6 with TRBJ2-2, with TRBD2 identical over 11 bases. Per the germline V gene, CDR1 is MNHNY and CDR2 is SVGAGI (reference sequence). The CDR3 is 15 residues long. Trimming removed 7 bases from V and 7 bases from J; junction bases left unmatched: 8. The CDR3 nucleotides read TGTGCCAGCAATTCCGGGACTAGCGGTTACGGGGAGCTGTTTTTT. This translates into CASNSGTSGYGELFF.

The gene calls are TRBV6-5 and TRBJ1-1; TRBD1 is a possible D gene (5 bases). The CDR3 has 16 residues. CDR1 MNHEY and CDR2 SVGAGI come from the germline V gene. V gave up 0 bases and J gave up 6 bases, with 17 bases separating them. As DNA, the CDR3 is TGTGCCAGCAGTTACTCGACGGGCAGGGCGGGGGCTGAAGCTTTCTTT. It codes for CASSYSTGRAGAEAFF.